The clone carrying this TCR beta chain was seen ten or more times. Its matching antigen is unknown. Each library that profiled naive CD8 cells came from roughly 20,000 to 1,000,000 sorted cells with 10%, 30% or 50% RNA. The CD8+CD4-CCR7+CD45RA+ phenotype defined the sorted naive CD8 T cells. TCRdb reprocessed the PCR reads with MiXCR, giving one entry per CDR3 protein. This table has under 600,000 distinct CDR3 sequences, around 25% appearing once. This entry comes from a study of molecular identifiers for immune sequencing clone quantification. Study-level findings and limits: Investigators reportedly could detect spiked Jurkat TCR RNA from one cell among approximately 1 million naive cells. Sharing of a barcode by identical TCR molecules could cause highly expanded clone sizes to be underestimated.

The TCR comes from a human donor in good health. Some libraries in this study had Jurkat cell RNA spiked in. The sample was naive CD8+ T cells from blood, with Jurkat cell RNA spiked in. As to subset: FACS-sorted CD8+CD4-CCR7+CD45RA+ naive T cells.

CDR3 bases: TGTGCCAGCAGCGTAGTAGCGGGACCAGGCAATGAGCAGTTCTTC. As protein: CASSVVAGPGNEQFF. The V call is TRBV9, the J call TRBJ2-1, with TRBD2 matching over 8 bases. The junction had 5 bases not matched to a gene; V was cut back by 0 bases and J by 6 bases. This CDR3 comprises 15 residues. Germline V gives CDR1 SGDLS, CDR2 YYNGEE. The full variable domain, in which reference TRBV9 and TRBJ2-1 provide the parts outside the CDR3, is DSGVTQTPKHLITATGQRVTLRCSPRSGDLSVYWYQQSLDQGLQFLIQYYNGEERAKGNILERFSAQQFPDLHSELNLSSLELGDSALYFCASSVVAGPGNEQFFGPGTRLTVL.